This TCR beta chain was retrieved from a study of T cells in Graves' hyperthyroidism and ophthalmopathy. Regions amplified from RNA transcripts were the TCR beta CDR3 regions. The TCR CDR3 first-round RT-PCR relied on the HTBI primer set. TCRdb re-derived calls from the multiplex PCR reads in MiXCR, one entry per CDR3 protein. The data hold about half a million distinct CDR3 sequences, with roughly 22% observed a single time. Germline V gene lookup returns CDR1 LNHDA and CDR2 SQIVND (reference sequence). This CDR3 spans 15 amino acids. Trimming stripped 4 bases from V and 0 bases from J, with 12 bases between.

The sequenced sample was blood. This clonotype originated in a woman in her seventies with Graves' ophthalmopathy. The chain recombines TRBV19 with TRBJ1-2, with D perhaps matching TRBD1 (5 bases). CDR3 nucleotides: TGTGCCAGTAGTAGGAGGGACCTCCCTAACTATGGCTACACCTTC. Translated: CASSRRDLPNYGYTF.